A selection of T cell receptor beta chains follows, all from one sample in a study of tumor and adjacent non-tumor tissue in lung cancer. A single record per CDR3 protein comes from TCRdb applying MiXCR to the multiplex PCR reads. Seen here are 90,000 to 100,000 distinct CDR3 sequences, roughly 78% observed once, and the top ten hold 30%. The specimen sequenced was distant non-tumor lung tissue. All receptors derive from a man aged 60 to 69 with small cell lung cancer. CDR3s include the opening cysteine and the closing phenylalanine or tryptophan. A D gene is named only where the DNA matches it firmly. Expanded clones are given a class, and other clones once, few, many or no size at all.

abundance: -; j_gene: TRBJ1-2; d_gene: -; v_gene: TRBV4-1; CDR3aa: CTGRYQVVDGPHGYTF; CDR3nt: TGCACCGGCAGGTACCAAGTGGTAGACGGCCCACATGGCTACACCTTC
abundance: few; j_gene: TRBJ1-5; d_gene: -; v_gene: TRBV4-1; CDR3aa: CASSHGMSQSQHF; CDR3nt: TGTGCCAGCAGCCATGGGATGTCTCAGTCCCAGCATTTT
abundance: -; j_gene: TRBJ2-1; d_gene: TRBD2; v_gene: TRBV6-5; CDR3aa: CAISYSIWRLADNEQFF; CDR3nt: TGCGCCATCAGTTACTCGATCTGGAGACTAGCGGACAATGAGCAGTTCTTC
abundance: few; j_gene: TRBJ2-1; d_gene: TRBD2; v_gene: TRBV6-4; CDR3aa: CASSEGGETEQLF; CDR3nt: TGTGCCAGCAGTGAGGGAGGGGAGACTGAGCAGCTCTTC
abundance: few; j_gene: TRBJ2-3; d_gene: -; v_gene: TRBV29-1; CDR3aa: CSVESQGADTQYF; CDR3nt: TGCAGCGTTGAGAGCCAGGGCGCAGATACGCAGTACTTT
abundance: many; j_gene: TRBJ1-1; d_gene: TRBD1; v_gene: TRBV25-1; CDR3aa: CASSEWTGQRTEAFF; CDR3nt: TGTGCCAGCAGTGAATGGACAGGGCAAAGGACTGAAGCTTTCTTT
abundance: -; j_gene: TRBJ2-7; d_gene: TRBD1; v_gene: TRBV11-1; CDR3aa: CASNRTGWSSYEQYF; CDR3nt: TGTGCCAGTAACCGGACAGGGTGGAGCTCCTACGAACAGTACTTC
abundance: -; j_gene: TRBJ2-3; d_gene: TRBD1; v_gene: TRBV5-1; CDR3aa: CSSRPDRATDTQYF; CDR3nt: TGCTCCAGCAGACCTGACAGGGCGACAGATACGCAGTATTTT
abundance: -; j_gene: TRBJ2-6; d_gene: -; v_gene: TRBV5-6; CDR3aa: CVSSLDNSGANVLAF; CDR3nt: TGTGTCAGCAGCTTAGACAATTCAGGGGCGAACGTCCTGGCTTTC
abundance: -; j_gene: TRBJ1-1; d_gene: -; v_gene: TRBV29-1; CDR3aa: CSVKGQLSSEAFF; CDR3nt: TGCAGCGTCAAAGGACAGTTGAGCTCTGAAGCTTTCTTT
abundance: -; j_gene: TRBJ2-1; d_gene: -; v_gene: TRBV11-2; CDR3aa: CASSRGLGGANEQFF; CDR3nt: TGTGCGAGCAGCCGAGGATTAGGGGGGGCGAATGAGCAGTTCTTC
abundance: many; j_gene: TRBJ2-7; d_gene: TRBD2; v_gene: TRBV5-1; CDR3aa: CASRVGLAGSYEQYF; CDR3nt: TGCGCCAGCAGGGTCGGACTAGCGGGTTCCTACGAGCAGTACTTC
abundance: -; j_gene: TRBJ2-1; d_gene: -; v_gene: TRBV4-2; CDR3aa: CPSSQDQGSGALYNEQFF; CDR3nt: TGTCCCAGCAGTCAAGATCAAGGTAGCGGAGCACTATACAATGAGCAGTTCTTC
abundance: -; j_gene: TRBJ2-1; d_gene: -; v_gene: TRBV7-9; CDR3aa: CASSAIADPYSEQFF; CDR3nt: TGTGCCAGCAGCGCTATAGCGGACCCCTACAGTGAGCAGTTCTTC
abundance: -; j_gene: TRBJ2-2; d_gene: TRBD1; v_gene: TRBV11-2; CDR3aa: CVSRRTGNTGELFF; CDR3nt: TGTGTCAGCCGCAGGACAGGGAACACAGGGGAGCTGTTTTTT
abundance: -; j_gene: TRBJ1-1; d_gene: -; v_gene: TRBV11-2; CDR3aa: CTSSLVRREAFF; CDR3nt: TGTACCAGCAGCTTAGTCAGACGGGAGGCTTTCTTT
abundance: -; j_gene: TRBJ2-1; d_gene: -; v_gene: TRBV12-3/TRBV12-4; CDR3aa: CASNFDSYNEQLF; CDR3nt: TGTGCCAGCAATTTTGACAGTTACAATGAGCAGCTCTTC
abundance: -; j_gene: TRBJ2-5; d_gene: -; v_gene: TRBV12-3/TRBV12-4; CDR3aa: CVSSFSAGLVTHYF; CDR3nt: TGTGTCAGCAGTTTTTCCGCAGGTTTAGTGACCCACTACTTC
abundance: many; j_gene: TRBJ2-2; d_gene: -; v_gene: TRBV20-1; CDR3aa: CSANRDAGELFF; CDR3nt: TGCAGTGCTAACAGGGATGCCGGGGAGCTGTTTTTT
abundance: -; j_gene: TRBJ1-4; d_gene: -; v_gene: TRBV5-5; CDR3aa: CASSLRLAKTKLFF; CDR3nt: TGTGCCAGCAGCTTGAGACTCGCGAAGACGAAACTGTTTTTT
abundance: -; j_gene: TRBJ2-7; d_gene: -; v_gene: TRBV28; CDR3aa: CASRNHQGDEQYF; CDR3nt: TGTGCGAGCCGAAACCACCAGGGCGACGAGCAGTATTTC
abundance: -; j_gene: TRBJ2-1; d_gene: TRBD1; v_gene: TRBV29-1; CDR3aa: CSVAHLDREMNEQFF; CDR3nt: TGTAGCGTTGCACATCTGGACAGGGAGATGAATGAGCAGTTCTTC
abundance: -; j_gene: TRBJ2-1; d_gene: -; v_gene: TRBV20-1; CDR3aa: CSARDLTRPGYDEQFF; CDR3nt: TGCAGCGCTAGAGATCTGACTCGCCCGGGTTACGATGAGCAGTTCTTC
abundance: -; j_gene: TRBJ2-7; d_gene: TRBD2; v_gene: TRBV5-5; CDR3aa: CASSPWTSGYDQYF; CDR3nt: TGTGCCAGCAGCCCCTGGACTAGCGGTTACGACCAGTACTTC
abundance: -; j_gene: TRBJ2-1; d_gene: -; v_gene: TRBV11-1; CDR3aa: CASSSELRTTGNGNEQFF; CDR3nt: TGTGCCAGCAGCTCAGAATTGAGGACTACCGGGAATGGTAATGAGCAGTTCTTC
abundance: -; j_gene: TRBJ2-1; d_gene: -; v_gene: TRBV11-1; CDR3aa: CVTWGLDGEQFF; CDR3nt: TGTGTCACCTGGGGTTTAGATGGTGAGCAGTTCTTC
abundance: -; j_gene: TRBJ2-7; d_gene: -; v_gene: TRBV21-1; CDR3aa: CARSKREYEQYF; CDR3nt: TGTGCCAGAAGCAAAAGAGAATACGAGCAGTACTTC
abundance: -; j_gene: TRBJ2-3; d_gene: TRBD1; v_gene: TRBV5-1; CDR3aa: CASSLAPGTGRVGTDMQYF; CDR3nt: TGCGCCAGCAGCTTGGCCCCCGGGACAGGGAGAGTGGGCACAGATATGCAATATTTT
abundance: -; j_gene: TRBJ2-1; d_gene: -; v_gene: TRBV29-1; CDR3aa: CGGAPLRGNYNEQFF; CDR3nt: TGCGGCGGAGCCCCGTTGCGGGGCAATTACAATGAGCAGTTCTTC
abundance: -; j_gene: TRBJ2-6; d_gene: -; v_gene: TRBV20-1; CDR3aa: CSATDRGMPSGSNVLTF; CDR3nt: TGCAGTGCTACCGACCGGGGGATGCCTTCTGGGTCCAACGTCCTGACTTTC
abundance: -; j_gene: TRBJ1-1; d_gene: -; v_gene: TRBV11-2; CDR3aa: CASSFGFLAFF; CDR3nt: TGTGCCAGCAGCTTTGGTTTCCTGGCTTTCTTT
abundance: -; j_gene: TRBJ2-4; d_gene: -; v_gene: TRBV29-1; CDR3aa: CSVACSAAKNIQYF; CDR3nt: TGCAGCGTTGCCTGCAGTGCGGCCAAAAATATTCAGTACTTC
abundance: -; j_gene: TRBJ2-1; d_gene: TRBD2; v_gene: TRBV12-3/TRBV12-4; CDR3aa: CSSRHGGTYNEQLF; CDR3nt: TGTTCCAGCAGGCACGGGGGGACCTACAATGAGCAGCTCTTC
abundance: -; j_gene: TRBJ2-5; d_gene: TRBD2; v_gene: TRBV24-1; CDR3aa: CATSDSRLAEETQYF; CDR3nt: TGTGCCACCAGTGATTCCCGACTAGCGGAAGAGACCCAGTACTTC
abundance: -; j_gene: TRBJ2-5; d_gene: -; v_gene: TRBV12-3/TRBV12-4; CDR3aa: CASSPYIGGQETQYF; CDR3nt: TGTGCGAGCAGTCCCTACATCGGGGGACAAGAGACCCAGTACTTC
abundance: -; j_gene: TRBJ2-2; d_gene: -; v_gene: TRBV6-1; CDR3aa: CAISEDHGMPTGELFF; CDR3nt: TGTGCCATCAGTGAAGATCATGGCATGCCGACCGGGGAGCTGTTTTTT
abundance: once; j_gene: TRBJ2-5; d_gene: -; v_gene: TRBV12-3/TRBV12-4; CDR3aa: CVCSSQSGDTQYF; CDR3nt: TGTGTCTGCAGTTCTCAATCCGGGGATACCCAGTACTTC
abundance: -; j_gene: TRBJ2-2; d_gene: -; v_gene: TRBV28; CDR3aa: CDSSGWTDMNTGELFF; CDR3nt: TGTGACAGCAGTGGATGGACGGATATGAACACCGGGGAGCTGTTTTTT
abundance: -; j_gene: TRBJ2-1; d_gene: TRBD2; v_gene: TRBV29-1; CDR3aa: CSVAGGLAGGNSYTEQFF; CDR3nt: TGCAGCGTTGCTGGGGGGCTAGCGGGAGGGAACTCCTACACTGAGCAGTTCTTC
abundance: -; j_gene: TRBJ1-2; d_gene: TRBD1; v_gene: TRBV24-1; CDR3aa: CATSEADRVGGYTF; CDR3nt: TGTGCCACCAGTGAGGCGGACAGGGTGGGTGGCTACACCTTT
abundance: -; j_gene: TRBJ2-5; d_gene: TRBD2; v_gene: TRBV29-1; CDR3aa: CGVDSGAGDPLTEYF; CDR3nt: TGCGGCGTTGATAGCGGCGCGGGGGACCCGTTAACTGAGTACTTC
abundance: -; j_gene: TRBJ2-2; d_gene: TRBD2; v_gene: TRBV7-2; CDR3aa: CASSLMRLAGGTGERFF; CDR3nt: TGTGCCAGCAGCTTAATGCGGCTAGCGGGAGGGACCGGGGAGCGGTTTTTT
abundance: -; j_gene: TRBJ2-5; d_gene: -; v_gene: TRBV20-1; CDR3aa: CSAKSTGSGQETQYF; CDR3nt: TGCAGTGCTAAGTCTACAGGGAGTGGACAAGAGACCCAGTACTTC
abundance: -; j_gene: TRBJ2-6; d_gene: -; v_gene: TRBV6-6; CDR3aa: CASSCSGGVSAANVLTF; CDR3nt: TGTGCCAGCAGTTGCTCTGGGGGCGTCTCTGCGGCCAACGTCCTGACTTTC
abundance: -; j_gene: TRBJ2-3; d_gene: -; v_gene: TRBV11-2; CDR3aa: CASILGPAGRVPDKRYF; CDR3nt: TGTGCCAGCATCTTGGGCCCGGCGGGAAGGGTTCCAGATAAGCGGTATTTT
abundance: -; j_gene: TRBJ1-2; d_gene: -; v_gene: TRBV10-2; CDR3aa: CASSDSSGNGYTF; CDR3nt: TGCGCCAGCAGTGACTCCAGTGGCAATGGCTACACCTTT
abundance: many; j_gene: TRBJ2-2; d_gene: -; v_gene: TRBV6-6; CDR3aa: CASSQGRDPNTGELFF; CDR3nt: TGTGCCAGCTCACAGGGGCGGGACCCGAACACCGGGGAGCTGTTTTTT
abundance: -; j_gene: TRBJ2-1; d_gene: -; v_gene: TRBV5-1; CDR3aa: CASSPVRGAPSVEQFF; CDR3nt: TGTGCCAGCAGCCCAGTCAGGGGGGCCCCTTCGGTTGAACAGTTCTTC
abundance: -; j_gene: TRBJ2-3; d_gene: TRBD2; v_gene: TRBV10-3; CDR3aa: CAISDGTSGKVDTQYF; CDR3nt: TGTGCCATCAGTGACGGGACTAGCGGGAAGGTAGATACGCAGTATTTT